The following is a TCR beta chain sequence with its context. This entry belongs to a study of blood T cell repertoires in COVID-19. About the study: COVID-19 samples, acute and convalescent, were from the United States, Italy and Spain. T cells, B-cell-depleted T cells, or PBMCs supplied cDNA or gDNA.

Original analysis: Reference gene primer amplification gave estimated nucleated cell counts. The protocol was immunoSEQ multiplex PCR, while the TCRdb copy is restricted to in-frame clones and leaves out a portion. That table gives V, J and clone size, and the DNA gave D and trimming. The sample has tens of thousands of clones; 74% are singletons. The J segment lost 1 base and the V segment lost 5 bases, leaving 6 bases of the junction unmatched. This CDR3 contains 15 residues. CDR1 and CDR2 from the germline V gene are MNHEY and SMNVEV (reference sequence). The rearrangement uses TRBV27 and TRBJ2-5; 8 nucleotides match TRBD1. The sequence came from a human donor with acute or convalescent COVID-19. The donor label of this sample is uncertain. Material: peripheral blood. CDR3 sequence: CASSLQGVLQETQYF. The CDR3 nucleotides read TGTGCCAGCAGTCTACAGGGGGTTCTCCAAGAGACCCAGTACTTC.